Each of the 26 T cell receptor beta chains below was sequenced from the same sample in a study of Ad26.COV2.S vaccination and SARS-CoV-2 variants. Produced via immunoSEQ multiplex PCR; TCRdb's table is partial and in-frame only. The sample has 75,000 to 100,000 clones, 82% seen once. The sample consisted of peripheral blood, taken after recovery from COVID-19. These receptors came from a human donor who had recovered from COVID-19.

This chain connects TRBV28 to TRBJ1-2; D uncertain. This CDR3 comprises 15 residues. Germline CDR1 MDHEN, CDR2 SYDVKM. V lost 8 bases and J 4 bases, leaving 20 bases between the germline ends. The CDR3 coding sequence is TGTGCCAGCCGCGTTGATGAACCAGGTCTCTATGGCTACACCTTC. Translation gives CASRVDEPGLYGYTF.

This clone appeared a few times. The rearrangement uses TRBV4-3 and TRBJ1-5; 7 positions agree with TRBD1. This CDR3 has 14 residues. V lost 0 bases to trimming and J lost 9 bases; unmatched junction nucleotides: 5. Per germline, CDR1 LGHNA and CDR2 YSLEER. CDR3 DNA sequence: TGCGCCAGCAGCCAAGACAGGGGGTGGAGGCCCCAGCATTTT. Its translation is CASSQDRGWRPQHF.

The chain carries TRBV7-9 and TRBJ2-4; 7 bases map to TRBD2. V was pared by 5 bases and J by 4 bases, with 8 bases of the junction left unmatched. The CDR3 is 15 residues long. CDR1 and CDR2 from the germline V gene are SEHNR and FQNEAQ (reference sequence). This chain's CDR3 is CASSDSGLAKNIQYF. CDR3 nucleotides: TGTGCCAGCAGCGATAGCGGGTTGGCGAAAAACATTCAGTACTTC.

The chain uses TRBV6-5 and TRBJ2-3; 8 bases map to TRBD2. This CDR3 has 15 residues. V lost 3 bases, J lost 0 bases, and 2 bases stayed unmatched. Per the germline V gene, CDR1 is MNHEY and CDR2 is SVGAGI. The CDR3 nucleotides read TGTGCCAGCAGTTATGTAGCGGGAAGCACAGATACGCAGTATTTT. Protein product: CASSYVAGSTDTQYF.

V is TRBV12-3 or TRBV12-4 and J is TRBJ2-5; D remains unclear. Trimming stripped 5 bases from V and 10 bases from J, with 14 bases between. This CDR3 spans 12 amino acids. The CDR3 nucleotides are TGTGCCAGCAGTCTGGGGTACCGTAACCAGTACTTC. It is translated as CASSLGYRNQYF.

This chain links TRBV5-1 with TRBJ2-7, with D perhaps matching TRBD1 or TRBD2 (6 bases each). The CDR3 totals 14 residues. Trimming took off 6 bases at V and 4 bases at J, with 17 bases between the two ends. Germline CDR1 and CDR2: SGHRS and YFSETQ. The chain's CDR3 is CASTLGGPGYEQYF. The CDR3 bases are TGCGCCAGCACCCTGGGGGGCCCTGGGTACGAGCAGTACTTC. The entire variable domain, with the rest obtained from reference TRBV5-1 and TRBJ2-7, is as follows: KAGVTQTPRYLIKTRGQQVTLSCSPISGHRSVSWYQQTPGQGLQFLFEYFSETQRNKGNFPGRFSGRQFSNSRSEMNVSTLELGDSALYLCASTLGGPGYEQYFGPGTRLTVT.

The gene calls are TRBV28 and TRBJ1-5; 10 bases align to TRBD1. This CDR3 spans 15 amino acids. Trimming at V came to 2 bases and at J to 6 bases, leaving 4 bases not matched to a gene. Per the germline V gene, CDR1 is MDHEN and CDR2 is SYDVKM. The CDR3 DNA sequence: TGTGCCAGCAGTTTAGCGACAGGGGGCCTTCAGCCCCAGCATTTT. It translates to CASSLATGGLQPQHF.

The chain joins TRBV28 to TRBJ1-5, with TRBD1 identical over 7 bases. Germline V CDR1 and CDR2: MDHEN, SYDVKM. This CDR3 contains 16 residues. V trimming: 2 bases; J trimming: 1 base; junction bases outside the gene matches: 5. The chain's CDR3 is CASSLGIRGSNQPQHF. The DNA of the CDR3 is TGTGCCAGCAGTTTAGGAATCAGGGGGAGCAATCAGCCCCAGCATTTT. The whole variable domain, remainder taken from reference TRBV28 and TRBJ1-5, is DVKVTQSSRYLVKRTGEKVFLECVQDMDHENMFWYRQDPGLGLRLIYFSYDVKMKEKGDIPEGYSVSREKKERFSLILESASTNQTSMYLCASSLGIRGSNQPQHFGDGTRLSIL.

This chain connects TRBV6-6 to TRBJ2-1; 10 bases are shared with TRBD1. Germline lookup yields CDR1 MNHNY and CDR2 SVGAGI (reference sequence). Trimming cost V 7 bases and J 7 bases; bases outside gene matches: 4. The CDR3 totals 13 residues. The CDR3, as DNA: TGTGCCAGCAATCGACAGGGGGCAAATGAGCAGTTCTTC. Its protein product is CASNRQGANEQFF.

The rearrangement uses TRBV7-9 and TRBJ2-5; D remains unclear. The V end was cut by 2 bases, the J end by 5 bases, with 9 bases between. This CDR3 spans 13 amino acids. The germline CDR1 and CDR2 sequences are SEHNR and FQNEAQ (reference sequence). CDR3 protein: CASSLTHRETQYF. CDR3 DNA: TGTGCCAGCAGCTTAACACATCGGGAGACCCAGTACTTC.

This clone was counted a few times. This rearrangement joins TRBV24-1 to TRBJ2-7, with a weak D call TRBD1 (7 bases). Trimming left V 3 bases short and J 7 bases short, with 18 bases between. The length of the CDR3 is 15 residues. Germline assignment: CDR1 KGHDR and CDR2 SFDVKD. The CDR3 nucleotides are TGTGCCACCAGTGATGGCCCAGGGGGGCACCGGGAGCAGTACTTC. The encoded protein is CATSDGPGGHREQYF.

The chain is built from TRBV6-4 and TRBJ2-1, with D possibly being TRBD1 (7 bases). V was clipped by 9 bases and J by 0 bases, with 12 bases between them. There are 14 residues in the CDR3. CDR1 and CDR2 from the germline V gene are MRHNA and SNTAGT. CDR3 sequence (DNA): TGTGCCAGTAGGAGGGACAGCTCCTACAATGAGCAGTTCTTC. Translation gives CASRRDSSYNEQFF.

This clone occurred a few times. The chain uses TRBV2 and TRBJ1-5; perhaps TRBD1 as D (6 bases). Per germline, CDR1 SNHLY and CDR2 FYNNEI. The CDR3 is 14 amino acids. Between the trimmed V and J ends, which lost 3 bases and 5 bases, there was a span of 11 bases. CDR3 in DNA: TGTGCCAGCAGTGAGCGGGGGGCGTATCAGCCCCAGCATTTT. Translating gives CASSERGAYQPQHF.

There are a few counts of this clone. The rearrangement joins TRBV5-1 to TRBJ2-7; TRBD1 agrees at 7 bases. The germline V gene encodes CDR1 SGHRS and CDR2 YFSETQ. This CDR3 region has 14 residues. With 5 bases clipped from V and 2 bases from J, the junction kept 7 bases outside the gene matches. DNA for the CDR3: TGCGCCAGCAGGACCGGGACAGACACCTACGAGCAGTACTTC. Translation: CASRTGTDTYEQYF.

The chain joins TRBV18 to TRBJ1-3, with TRBD1 matching over 8 bases. The J segment lost 0 bases and the V segment lost 2 bases, leaving 6 bases of the junction unmatched. Germline CDR1 KGHSH, CDR2 LQKENI. The CDR3 has 17 amino acids. As DNA, the CDR3 is TGTGCCAGCTCACCAACGGCAGGGGGCTCCTCTGGAAACACCATATATTTT. Translation: CASSPTAGGSSGNTIYF.

The gene calls are TRBV19 and TRBJ2-5, with 11 bases fitting TRBD2. CDR3 length: 17 amino acids. V lost 5 bases and J lost 5; bases outside the gene matches: 13. The germline V gene has CDR1 LNHDA and CDR2 SQIVND (reference sequence). The CDR3 sequence is CASSASGLAVYWETQYF. For the CDR3, the DNA is TGTGCCAGTAGTGCCTCGGGACTAGCGGTTTATTGGGAGACCCAGTACTTC.

The V call is TRBV7-2, the J call TRBJ1-4; D is perhaps TRBD1 (5 bases). Germline V gene sequence: CDR1 SGHTA, CDR2 FQGNSA. The CDR3 is 15 amino acids. V was pared by 5 bases and J by 6 bases, with 16 bases between. CDR3 region: CASSPRPGGDEKLFF. As DNA, the CDR3 is TGTGCCAGCAGCCCCCGGCCAGGAGGGGATGAAAAACTGTTTTTT.

V usage is TRBV29-1 and J usage is TRBJ1-1; D is ambiguous. Germline CDR1 reads SQVTM; CDR2 reads ANQGSEA. CDR3 length: 13 amino acids. V gave up 2 bases and J gave up 2 bases, with 9 bases separating them. For the CDR3, the DNA is TGCAGCGTTGAATCCCGGTTCAACACTGAAGCTTTCTTT. Its translation: CSVESRFNTEAFF.

J is TRBJ2-1 and V is TRBV10-3, with D possibly called TRBD1 or TRBD2 (5 bases each). V gave up 6 bases and J gave up 15 bases, with 18 bases separating them. Per germline, CDR1 ENHRY and CDR2 SYGVKD. There are 12 residues in the CDR3. The CDR3 DNA follows: TGTGCCATCAGGGAACCTGGGGACCTGCTGTTCTTC. The encoded protein is CAIREPGDLLFF.

The chain employs TRBV3-1 (or the pseudogene TRBV3-2) and TRBJ2-1; 7 positions agree with TRBD2. The germline V gene has CDR1 LGHDT and CDR2 YNNKEL (reference sequence). V shed 0 bases, J shed 2 bases, and the junction held 7 bases outside the gene matches. The CDR3 length is 17 residues. The CDR3 sequence: CASSQDRSREPYNEQFF. As DNA, the CDR3 is TGTGCCAGCAGCCAAGATCGCTCGCGGGAGCCCTACAATGAGCAGTTCTTC.

This chain connects TRBV10-2 to TRBJ2-6; unclear D gene. Trimming removed 8 bases from V and 4 bases from J, with 15 bases in between. This CDR3 is 15 amino acids long. Germline CDR1 is WSHSY and CDR2 is SAAADI. CDR3 DNA: TGCGCCAGCGGGAAGAGGCAAGGGGGGGCCAACGTCCTGACTTTC. Its protein is CASGKRQGGANVLTF.

V usage is TRBV12-5 and J usage is TRBJ1-1; D unclear. Trimming removed 0 bases from V and 6 bases from J, with 8 bases in between. This CDR3 spans 13 amino acids. Germline V gene sequence: CDR1 LGHNT, CDR2 FRNRAP. The CDR3 DNA is TGTGCTAGTGGTTTGGTATCCTTCCCTGAAGCTTTCTTT. Protein sequence: CASGLVSFPEAFF. The whole variable domain, filled in from reference TRBV12-5 and TRBJ1-1, reads DARVTQTPRHKVTEMGQEVTMRCQPILGHNTVFWYRQTMMQGLELLAYFRNRAPLDDSGMPKDRFSAEMPDATLATLKIQPSEPRDSAVYFCASGLVSFPEAFFGQGTRLTVV.

V is TRBV7-9 and J is TRBJ1-5; the D is unclear. Germline V gene sequence: CDR1 SEHNR, CDR2 FQNEAQ (reference sequence). CDR3 length equals 14 residues. Trimming removed 1 base from V and 6 bases from J, with 10 bases in between. The CDR3 DNA follows: TGTGCCAGCAGCTTAGGAGGTGGTAGTCAGCCCCAGCATTTT. It yields the protein CASSLGGGSQPQHF.

The V call is TRBV19, the J call TRBJ2-5; D possibly corresponds to TRBD2 (5 bases). The CDR3 is 13 amino acids. Germline V gives CDR1 LNHDA, CDR2 SQIVND (reference sequence). V was trimmed by 2 bases and J by 3 bases, leaving 7 bases between them. CDR3 coding DNA: TGTGCCAGTAGTATACTACTAGAAGAGACCCAGTACTTC. Protein sequence: CASSILLEETQYF. The full variable domain, with the rest looked up from reference TRBV19 and TRBJ2-5, is DGGITQSPKYLFRKEGQNVTLSCEQNLNHDAMYWYRQDPGQGLRLIYYSQIVNDFQKGDIAEGYSVSREKKESFPLTVTSAQKNPTAFYLCASSILLEETQYFGPGTRLLVL.

The chain links TRBV19 to TRBJ1-1; perhaps TRBD1 as D (5 bases). The CDR3 has 14 amino acids. V lost 5 bases and J 7 bases, leaving 17 bases between the germline ends. Germline values: CDR1 LNHDA, CDR2 SQIVND (reference sequence). Written as DNA, the CDR3 is TGTGCCAGTAGTCCCCGGGGCGGGGGGGTTGAAGCTTTCTTT. Translating it yields CASSPRGGGVEAFF.

The CDR3 DNA reads TGTGCCAGCGCCCCCCTAGCGGGAGGTACCGTACAAGAGACCCAGTACTTC. Amino acid sequence: CASAPLAGGTVQETQYF. This chain links TRBV18 with TRBJ2-5; 11 bases match TRBD2. Germline V gene lookup returns CDR1 KGHSH and CDR2 LQKENI. Trimming removed 8 bases from V and 2 bases from J; junction bases left unmatched: 13. The CDR3 length is 17 residues. Using reference TRBV18 and TRBJ2-5 for the parts outside the CDR3, the full variable domain is NAGVMQNPRHLVRRRGQEARLRCSPMKGHSHVYWYRQLPEEGLKFMVYLQKENIIDESGMPKERFSAEFPKEGPSILRIQQVVRGDSAAYFCASAPLAGGTVQETQYFGPGTRLLVL.